These 16 T cell receptor beta chains share one sample of origin, sequenced in a study of cytomegalovirus exposure and HLA in healthy donors. The PCR used 60 Vbeta and 13 Jbeta primers. Generated by immunoSEQ multiplex PCR, the TCRdb table keeps only in-frame clones and is missing some. The sample carries about 160,000 clones, 75% to 85% recorded once. Specimen: PBMCs. The receptor set was obtained from a man aged 50 to 59 in good health and CMV-seropositive.

The rearrangement uses TRBV6-6 and TRBJ2-4, with D perhaps matching TRBD2 (6 bases). The CDR3 loop spans 16 amino acids. V was shortened by 3 bases and J by 6 bases, with 18 bases between the two germline ends. Germline V gives CDR1 MNHNY, CDR2 SVGAGI (reference sequence). The chain's CDR3 is CASSYSREDPGNIQYF. The CDR3 DNA follows: TGTGCCAGCAGTTATTCCAGGGAGGATCCGGGAAACATTCAGTACTTC.

The genes are TRBV19 and TRBJ2-2, with D possibly TRBD1 on 6 matching bases. The CDR3 loop spans 14 amino acids. Germline-derived CDR1 and CDR2 are LNHDA and SQIVND (reference sequence). V was trimmed by 10 bases and J by 3 bases, leaving 15 bases between them. CDR3: CATRGWVDTGELFF. CDR3 nucleotides: TGTGCCACCAGGGGATGGGTGGACACCGGGGAGCTGTTTTTT.

The sample holds a few counts of this clone. As DNA, the CDR3 is TGTGCCAGCAGTTCCCTTTATTTTAGAGGGGGCGCGGGCGATAGCGCTCAGCCCCAGCATTTT. This translates into CASSSLYFRGGAGDSAQPQHF. V is TRBV27 and J is TRBJ1-5, with 7 bases identical to TRBD1. CDR1 is MNHEY and CDR2 is SMNVEV in the germline V gene (reference sequence). This CDR3 region has 21 residues. With V trimmed by 4 bases and J by 6 bases, 27 bases remained unmatched.

The V call is TRBV30, the J call TRBJ1-4; 11 bases line up with TRBD1. The germline gives CDR1 GTSNPN, CDR2 SVGIG (reference sequence). This CDR3 has 16 amino acids. The trim removed 3 bases at V and 4 bases at J, leaving 7 bases unmatched. CDR3 residues: CAWSPGQGGRNEKLFF. The CDR3 DNA follows: TGTGCCTGGAGCCCGGGACAGGGGGGACGTAATGAAAAACTGTTTTTT. The full variable domain, in which reference TRBV30 and TRBJ1-4 provide the parts outside the CDR3, is SQTIHQWPATLVQPVGSPLSLECTVEGTSNPNLYWYRQAAGRGLQLLFYSVGIGQISSEVPQNLSASRPQDRQFILSSKKLLLSDSGFYLCAWSPGQGGRNEKLFFGSGTQLSVL.

The chain joins TRBV6-4 to TRBJ2-3; weak D call: TRBD2 (6 bases). Germline values: CDR1 MRHNA, CDR2 SNTAGT. The V gene lost 0 bases and the J gene lost 2 bases, with 9 bases spanning the gap. The CDR3 is 15 residues long. CDR3: CASSDSGGVTDTQYF. In DNA form, the CDR3 reads TGTGCCAGCAGTGACTCGGGCGGGGTCACAGATACGCAGTATTTT.

CDR3: CASSTQGGTEAFF. CDR3 DNA: TGTGCCAGCAGCACACAGGGTGGCACTGAAGCTTTCTTT. This chain joins TRBV11-1 and TRBJ1-1; a weak D match, TRBD1 (6 bases). Germline CDR1 and CDR2: SGHAT and FQDESV (reference sequence). The V gene lost 5 bases and the J gene lost 4 bases, with 11 bases spanning the gap. CDR3 length equals 13 residues.

The chain carries TRBV9 and TRBJ2-2; possible D gene TRBD2, 5 bases. Germline assignment: CDR1 SGDLS and CDR2 YYNGEE. With 4 bases removed from V and 0 bases from J, the gap between germline ends came to 16 bases. The CDR3 sequence is 17 residues long. The CDR3, as DNA: TGTGCCAGCAGCCCTCACAAGGACTCAGCGAACACCGGGGAGCTGTTTTTT. Translating it yields CASSPHKDSANTGELFF.

As to this clone: Compared with germline, one end of the junction differs, possibly owing to a read error. This chain joins TRBV5-6 and TRBJ2-1; maybe TRBD2 (6 bases). CDR3 length equals 13 residues. The germline gives CDR1 SGHDT, CDR2 YYEEEE. CDR3 DNA: TGTGCCAGCAGTGGGCTAGCGTACAATGGGCAGTTCTTC. Translated: CASSGLAYNGQFF.

The chain employs TRBV30 and TRBJ1-1; tentative D call: TRBD1 (5 bases). The CDR3 spans 13 residues. Trimming pared 5 bases from V and 1 base from J, leaving 11 bases between. Germline values: CDR1 GTSNPN, CDR2 SVGIG (reference sequence). The CDR3 region has the DNA TGTGCCTGGCGGACTACAGGGAACACTGAAGCTTTCTTT. As protein: CAWRTTGNTEAFF.

This clone was picked up one time. This chain joins TRBV7-2 and TRBJ2-3; D gene unclear. Germline CDR1 SGHTA, CDR2 FQGNSA. V lost 2 bases and J lost 2, with 8 bases in between. CDR3 length equals 14 residues. CDR3 sequence (DNA): TGTGCCAGCAGCTTACTCGCGGCCACAGATACGCAGTATTTT. This codes for CASSLLAATDTQYF. Using reference TRBV7-2 and TRBJ2-3 for the parts outside the CDR3, the full variable domain is GAGVSQSPSNKVTEKGKDVELRCDPISGHTALYWYRQSLGQGLEFLIYFQGNSAPDKSGLPSDRFSAERTGGSVSTLTIQRTQQEDSAVYLCASSLLAATDTQYFGPGTRLTVL.

This rearrangement joins TRBV12-1 to TRBJ2-7; the DNA was not compared with TRBD2, the D call given in the table. TRBV12-1 is a pseudogene locus. The CDR3 runs to 18 residues. Written as DNA, the CDR3 is TGTGCCAGCAGCTTCCGGGGCCCTAGCGGGGGTCGACTATACGAGCAGTACTTC. Encoded protein: CASSFRGPSGGRLYEQYF.

J is TRBJ1-1 and V is TRBV5-8; no clear D gene. Trimming took 0 bases from V and 10 from J, leaving 16 bases between them. Germline CDR1 reads SGHTS; CDR2 reads YDEGEE. This CDR3 contains 14 residues. The CDR3 sequence is CASSLGREGVGAFF. CDR3 bases: TGTGCCAGCAGCTTGGGTCGTGAGGGCGTAGGAGCTTTCTTT.

This clone was observed a single time. The V and J genes are TRBV4-2 and TRBJ1-1, with D possibly TRBD1 on 5 matching bases. This CDR3 is built from 12 residues. Germline V gene lookup returns CDR1 LGHNA and CDR2 YNFKEQ. The germline V and J ends were trimmed by 4 bases and 8 bases, with 11 bases remaining between them. CDR3 protein: CASSRAGIEAFF. The CDR3 region has the DNA TGTGCCAGCAGCCGAGCAGGGATCGAAGCTTTCTTT.

The V gene is TRBV7-3, the J gene TRBJ2-1; 7 nucleotides match TRBD2. Trimming took 5 bases from V and 2 from J; bases not matched to a gene: 6. From germline, CDR1 is SGHTA and CDR2 FQGTGA. The CDR3 loop spans 15 amino acids. CDR3 nucleotide sequence: TGTGCCAGCAGCAATAGCGGGCGTACCTACAATGAGCAGTTCTTC. This encodes CASSNSGRTYNEQFF.

The chain joins TRBV7-6 to TRBJ1-1, with 7 bases identical to TRBD1. This CDR3 spans 13 amino acids. Trimming took 6 bases from V and 3 from J; bases not matched to a gene: 4. Germline lookup yields CDR1 SGHVS and CDR2 FNYEAQ. The CDR3 DNA sequence: TGTGCCAGCAGTCGACAGGGAGACACTGAAGCTTTCTTT. This codes for CASSRQGDTEAFF.

The rearrangement links TRBV6-5 to TRBJ1-1, with TRBD1 matching over 8 bases. The CDR3 loop spans 15 amino acids. After removal of 0 bases from V and 7 bases from J, the junction contained 7 bases not matched to a gene. Germline V gene sequence: CDR1 MNHEY, CDR2 SVGAGI. Here the CDR3 reads CASSYSSRGQVEAFF. The CDR3 nucleotides are TGTGCCAGCAGTTACTCGAGCAGGGGGCAGGTTGAAGCTTTCTTT.